This note documents a single T cell receptor (beta chain) sequence. The sample is drawn from a study of OX40 agonist ivuxolimab in advanced cancers. Looking at the study overall: Averaging 60 years in age, with a range of roughly 20 to 79, the cohort was around 83% male.

TCRdb's copy holds only in-frame clones and misses some; the assay was immunoSEQ multiplex PCR. The sample has 40,000 to 55,000 clones, about four fifths seen once. Germline assignment: CDR1 MDHEN and CDR2 SYDVKM. V lost 5 bases, J lost 2 bases, and 12 bases lay in between. This CDR3 comprises 14 residues. The receptor was isolated from an adult with an advanced solid tumor such as melanoma, head and neck, liver or kidney cancer. The material was CD4+ or CD8+ T cells sorted from blood, obtained in a trial of the OX40 agonist ivuxolimab. The chain employs TRBV28 and TRBJ1-2; D gene unclear. In nucleotides, the CDR3 is TGTGCCAGCAGTATAGATCAGAGAAACTATGGCTACACCTTC. Protein product: CASSIDQRNYGYTF.